Listed below are T cell receptor beta chains from one sample, sequenced in a study of shared clonotypes between healthy human individuals. The data were produced by immunoSEQ multiplex PCR, yet TCRdb's version contains in-frame clones alone and is incomplete. The repertoire holds about 1.1 million clones, with 60% to 85% as singletons. The specimen sequenced was memory CD4+ T cells from PBMCs. The receptor set was obtained from a man younger than 35 in good health. Some clones in this sample may be carry-over from other donors' samples. Both conserved end residues are part of each CDR3. The D gene is left open where the match is weak. Clone size is shown for a subset of rows, as once, few, many or a class of expanded clone.

abundance,j_gene,v_gene,d_gene,CDR3aa,CDR3nt
few,TRBJ2-7,TRBV29-1,NA,CSVGDYEQYF,TGCAGCGTTGGGGACTACGAGCAGTACTTC
NA,TRBJ1-1,TRBV4-1,NA,CASSQAGAGSTEAFF,TGCGCCAGCAGCCAAGCTGGGGCAGGGTCCACTGAAGCTTTCTTT
NA,TRBJ2-7,TRBV15,TRBD2,CATSATGAGAVSYEQYF,TGTGCCACCAGCGCGACCGGGGCGGGAGCGGTCTCCTACGAGCAGTACTTC
NA,TRBJ2-6,TRBV4-2,NA,CASSQAGGSGANVLTF,TGTGCCAGCAGCCAAGCCGGGGGCTCTGGGGCCAACGTCCTGACTTTC
NA,TRBJ2-5,TRBV5-8,NA,CASSLVVATGRGTQYF,TGTGCCAGCAGCTTGGTCGTAGCAACAGGGCGAGGGACCCAGTACTTC
few,TRBJ2-5,TRBV2,NA,CASSPGHLQETQYF,TGTGCCAGCAGTCCGGGACACCTCCAAGAGACCCAGTACTTC
NA,TRBJ2-1,TRBV5-1,TRBD1,CASSLEGLTGEQFF,TGCGCCAGCAGCTTGGAGGGGTTGACAGGGGAGCAGTTCTTC
NA,TRBJ1-4,TRBV25-1,TRBD1,CASEQTGGSEKLFF,TGTGCCAGCGAACAGACAGGGGGGTCTGAAAAACTGTTTTTT
NA,TRBJ1-2,TRBV19,NA,CASSTRQNYGYTF,TGTGCCAGTAGTACTAGACAGAACTATGGCTACACCTTC
NA,TRBJ1-2,TRBV29-1,NA,CSVGEGLRGYTF,TGCAGCGTTGGAGAAGGGTTGAGGGGCTACACCTTC
NA,TRBJ2-7,TRBV7-9,NA,CASSLEERSYEQYF,TGTGCCAGCAGCTTAGAGGAGCGGAGCTACGAGCAGTACTTC
once,TRBJ2-1,TRBV5-1,NA,CASSLDFSGGNEQFF,TGCGCCAGCAGCTTGGATTTTAGCGGCGGCAATGAGCAGTTCTTC
NA,TRBJ1-2,TRBV6-1,NA,CASSPRWLDGYTF,TGTGCCAGCAGTCCCCGTTGGCTCGATGGCTACACCTTC
few,TRBJ1-1,TRBV25-1,NA,CASSELSGNTEAFF,TGTGCCAGCAGTGAATTGTCCGGTAACACTGAAGCTTTCTTT
NA,TRBJ1-1,TRBV7-9,NA,CASSFEGRGPEAFF,TGTGCCAGCAGCTTCGAGGGGCGCGGCCCTGAAGCTTTCTTT
NA,TRBJ1-1,TRBV18,NA,CASSPIQQIDTEAFF,TGTGCCAGCTCACCAATTCAACAGATTGACACTGAAGCTTTCTTT
NA,TRBJ2-7,TRBV2,TRBD1,CASRGGQGRSSYEQYF,TGTGCCAGCAGGGGCGGACAGGGGCGGAGCTCCTACGAGCAGTACTTC
few,TRBJ2-1,TRBV6-1,NA,CASSDSYNEQFF,TGTGCCAGCAGTGATAGCTACAATGAGCAGTTCTTC
NA,TRBJ2-1,TRBV2,TRBD1,CASSGQGAGTYNEQFF,TGTGCCAGCAGCGGGCAGGGGGCAGGAACCTACAATGAGCAGTTCTTC
NA,TRBJ2-1,TRBV6-6,NA,CASSSETGRFF,TGTGCCAGCAGCTCAGAAACAGGTCGGTTCTTC
few,TRBJ1-2,TRBV2,TRBD1,CASSDPGTGAPVVGYTF,TGTGCCAGCAGTGATCCCGGGACAGGGGCGCCGGTGGTCGGCTACACCTTC
NA,TRBJ2-5,TRBV5-4,NA,CASSLLGTQETQYF,TGTGCCAGCAGCTTGTTGGGGACCCAAGAGACCCAGTACTTC
NA,TRBJ1-2,TRBV11-2,NA,CASSFKAWQGDGYTF,TGTGCCAGCAGCTTTAAAGCTTGGCAGGGCGATGGCTACACCTTC
once,TRBJ1-1,TRBV6-1,TRBD1,CASRVTGGGGTEAFF,TGTGCCAGCAGAGTAACAGGGGGCGGAGGGACTGAAGCTTTCTTT
NA,TRBJ2-7,TRBV28,TRBD2,CASSSPLSGRGGFSYEQYF,TGTGCCAGCAGTTCACCACTTAGCGGGAGGGGGGGGTTCTCCTACGAGCAGTACTTC
NA,TRBJ2-7,TRBV6-1,NA,CASSGLPSYEQYF,TGTGCCAGCAGTGGATTACCTAGCTACGAGCAGTACTTC
few,TRBJ2-3,TRBV19,TRBD1,CASRRQGAGDTQYF,TGTGCCAGTAGGCGACAGGGGGCAGGGGATACGCAGTATTTT
NA,TRBJ1-2,TRBV27,NA,CASSRFPPGNYGYTF,TGTGCCAGCAGTCGCTTCCCCCCGGGGAACTATGGCTACACCTTC
few,TRBJ2-7,TRBV5-1,NA,CASSLVWGSGEQYF,TGCGCCAGCAGCTTGGTGTGGGGGTCGGGTGAGCAGTACTTC
NA,TRBJ2-1,TRBV6-6,TRBD1,CASSYPGGFYNEQFF,TGTGCCAGCAGTTATCCAGGGGGCTTCTACAATGAGCAGTTCTTC
once,TRBJ2-2,TRBV6-5,NA,CASSSAPGHTTGELFF,TGTGCCAGCAGTTCAGCCCCAGGTCACACAACCGGGGAGCTGTTTTTT
NA,TRBJ1-2,TRBV5-1,TRBD1,CASSRGTADYGYTF,TGCGCCAGCAGCCGTGGGACAGCCGATTATGGCTACACCTTC
NA,TRBJ2-7,TRBV5-1,NA,CASSFTLGDSYEQYF,TGCGCCAGCAGCTTCACCTTAGGAGACTCCTACGAGCAGTACTTC
NA,TRBJ2-5,TRBV5-1,NA,CASRPTGSYSGETQYF,TGCGCCAGCAGACCCACAGGGAGCTATTCCGGGGAGACCCAGTACTTC
few,TRBJ2-1,TRBV4-2,TRBD2,CASSGLAGEEEQFF,TGTGCCAGCAGCGGACTAGCGGGAGAGGAGGAGCAGTTCTTC
many,TRBJ1-5,TRBV6-5,NA,CASRTGRGQPQHF,TGTGCCAGCAGAACAGGTAGGGGGCAGCCCCAGCATTTT
NA,TRBJ2-5,TRBV7-3,TRBD2,CASSLMPSGQETQYF,TGTGCCAGCAGCTTGATGCCTAGCGGACAAGAGACCCAGTACTTC
NA,TRBJ2-3,TRBV7-3,NA,CASSAGPFTDTQYF,TGTGCCAGCAGCGCGGGACCGTTCACAGATACGCAGTATTTT
NA,TRBJ2-7,TRBV6-1,TRBD2,CASSEARGLAYEQYF,TGTGCCAGCAGTGAAGCGCGGGGACTAGCCTACGAGCAGTACTTC
NA,TRBJ1-2,TRBV6-1,NA,CASSLYGYTF,TGTGCCAGCAGCTTGTATGGCTACACCTTC
NA,TRBJ2-3,TRBV18,NA,CASSPYLEDTQYF,TGTGCCAGCTCACCTTACCTCGAAGATACGCAGTATTTT
NA,TRBJ2-2,TRBV10-3,TRBD2,CAISPGTSQTGELFF,TGTGCCATCAGTCCCGGGACTAGCCAGACCGGGGAGCTGTTTTTT
NA,TRBJ2-7,TRBV13,NA,CASSSQKYEQYF,TGTGCCAGCAGCTCCCAAAAGTACGAGCAGTACTTC
NA,TRBJ1-5,TRBV2,NA,CASSGEGLLRNQPQHF,TGTGCCAGCAGTGGAGAGGGTCTATTAAGGAATCAGCCCCAGCATTTT
once,TRBJ1-2,TRBV29-1,NA,CSVALPGWVHGYTF,TGCAGCGTTGCCTTACCGGGGTGGGTCCATGGCTACACCTTC